A selection of T cell receptor beta chains follows, all from one sample in a study of blood T cell repertoires in COVID-19. Clones were read by immunoSEQ multiplex PCR, and TCRdb kept only the in-frame ones, dropping some. This sample yields about 150,000 clones, of which approximately 83% are seen a single time; roughly 4.9% belongs to the top ten. Material for sequencing was PBMCs or T cells enriched from blood (not recorded which). These receptors were taken from a man in his 70s who had been exposed to COVID-19. CDR3s include the opening cysteine and the closing phenylalanine or tryptophan. A D gene is named only where the DNA matches it firmly. The size entry is marked missing in some rows and otherwise reads once, few, many or a size class.

V	size	D	J	CDR3	DNA
TRBV7-3	.	.	TRBJ1-1	CASSLSGPTEAFF	TGTGCCAGCAGCTTAAGCGGGCCCACTGAAGCTTTCTTT
TRBV5-8	.	.	TRBJ1-1	CASSLQNMNTEAFF	TGTGCCAGCAGCTTACAGAACATGAACACTGAAGCTTTCTTT
TRBV27	.	TRBD2	TRBJ2-2	CASSFGTSGTGELFF	TGTGCCAGCAGTTTCGGGACTAGCGGCACCGGGGAGCTGTTTTTT
TRBV3-1/TRBV3-2	.	.	TRBJ1-2	CASSAPTGLATF	TGTGCCAGCAGTGCACCGACAGGCCTAGCCACCTTC
TRBV7-2	.	TRBD1	TRBJ1-1	CASSPQGQAMAEAFF	TGTGCCAGCAGCCCCCAAGGACAGGCTATGGCTGAAGCTTTCTTT
TRBV7-8	.	TRBD2	TRBJ2-1	CASSLELAGGQGEQFF	TGTGCCAGCAGCTTAGAACTAGCGGGAGGACAGGGTGAGCAGTTCTTC
TRBV11-2	.	.	TRBJ1-1	CASSLRGNTEAFF	TGTGCCAGCAGCTTAAGGGGGAACACTGAAGCTTTCTTT
TRBV25-1	.	TRBD1	TRBJ2-1	CASRETGYYNEQFF	TGTGCCAGCAGAGAGACAGGGTATTACAATGAGCAGTTCTTC
TRBV28	.	.	TRBJ1-3	CASSTPFGEGNTIYF	TGTGCCAGCAGTACCCCCTTCGGGGAGGGAAACACCATATATTTT
TRBV18	.	TRBD1	TRBJ2-2	CASSPGQGTGELFF	TGTGCCAGCTCACCCGGACAGGGCACCGGGGAGCTGTTTTTT
TRBV5-1	.	.	TRBJ1-4	CASSVSGTPNEKLFF	TGCGCCAGCAGCGTCTCAGGGACTCCTAATGAAAAACTGTTTTTT
TRBV7-8	.	.	TRBJ2-1	CASSPAVTYNEQFF	TGTGCCAGCAGCCCCGCGGTCACCTACAATGAGCAGTTCTTC
TRBV19	.	.	TRBJ2-7	CASSTGQGGVNEQYF	TGTGCCAGTAGTACCGGACAGGGAGGGGTCAACGAGCAGTACTTC
TRBV15	.	.	TRBJ1-1	CATSRDTVDLSGEAFF	TGTGCCACCAGCAGAGATACGGTGGACTTGTCTGGTGAAGCTTTCTTT
TRBV28	.	.	TRBJ1-1	CASSRGAAEAFF	TGTGCCAGCAGCCGGGGGGCGGCTGAAGCTTTCTTT
TRBV28	.	.	TRBJ1-5	CASTRDRDNQPQHF	TGTGCCAGCACGCGTGACAGAGACAATCAGCCCCAGCATTTT
TRBV29-1	.	.	TRBJ2-2	CSVGDTGELFF	TGCAGCGTTGGCGATACCGGGGAGCTGTTTTTT
TRBV12-3/TRBV12-4	.	TRBD1	TRBJ2-7	CADGTGYEQYF	TGTGCAGATGGGACAGGCTACGAGCAGTACTTC
TRBV4-2	.	.	TRBJ2-3	CASSQGQGSTDTQYF	TGTGCCAGCAGCCAAGGTCAGGGTAGCACAGATACGCAGTATTTT
TRBV7-2	.	.	TRBJ1-1	CASSPKEATEAFF	TGTGCCAGCAGCCCCAAGGAGGCCACTGAAGCTTTCTTT
TRBV11-3	.	TRBD1	TRBJ2-7	CASSLGLEGQGGHEQYF	TGTGCCAGCAGCTTAGGCCTAGAGGGACAGGGTGGCCACGAGCAGTACTTC
TRBV28	few	TRBD2	TRBJ2-1	CASSFSGTSTLRGQFF	TGTGCCAGCAGTTTTTCCGGGACTAGCACTCTCAGGGGGCAGTTCTTC
TRBV6-5	few	.	TRBJ2-7	CASSYPGIHEQYF	TGTGCCAGCAGTTACCCAGGGATCCACGAGCAGTACTTC
TRBV7-2	.	.	TRBJ1-2	CASSLETGNYGYTF	TGTGCCAGCAGCTTAGAAACAGGGAACTATGGCTACACCTTC